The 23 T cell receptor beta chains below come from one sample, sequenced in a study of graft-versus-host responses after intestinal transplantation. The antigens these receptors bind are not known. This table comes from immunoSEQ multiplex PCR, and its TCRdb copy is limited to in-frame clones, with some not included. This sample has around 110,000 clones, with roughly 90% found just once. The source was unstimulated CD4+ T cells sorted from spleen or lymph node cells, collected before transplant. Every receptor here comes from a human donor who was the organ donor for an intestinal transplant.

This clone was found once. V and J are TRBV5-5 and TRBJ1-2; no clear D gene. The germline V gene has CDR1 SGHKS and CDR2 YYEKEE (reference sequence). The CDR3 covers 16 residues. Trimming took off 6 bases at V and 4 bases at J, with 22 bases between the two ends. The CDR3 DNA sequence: TGTGCCAGCAACCTCGTTATCTCGCGAAAGACCTATGGCTACACCTTC. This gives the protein CASNLVISRKTYGYTF.

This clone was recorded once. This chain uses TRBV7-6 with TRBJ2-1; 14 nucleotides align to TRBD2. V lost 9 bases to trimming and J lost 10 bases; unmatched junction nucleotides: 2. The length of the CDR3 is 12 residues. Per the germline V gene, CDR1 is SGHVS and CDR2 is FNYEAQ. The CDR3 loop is CASGLAGGEQFF. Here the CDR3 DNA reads TGTGCCAGTGGACTAGCGGGAGGAGAGCAGTTCTTC. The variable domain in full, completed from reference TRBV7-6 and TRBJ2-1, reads GAGVSQSPRYKVTKRGQDVALRCDPISGHVSLYWYRQALGQGPEFLTYFNYEAQQDKSGLPNDRFSAERPEGSISTLTIQRTEQRDSAMYRCASGLAGGEQFFGPGTRLTVL.

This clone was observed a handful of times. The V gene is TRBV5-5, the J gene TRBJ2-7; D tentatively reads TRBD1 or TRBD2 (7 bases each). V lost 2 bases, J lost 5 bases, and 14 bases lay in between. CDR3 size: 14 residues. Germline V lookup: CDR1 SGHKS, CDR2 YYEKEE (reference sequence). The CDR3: CASSFGGGGHEQYF. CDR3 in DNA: TGTGCCAGCAGCTTCGGGGGAGGGGGCCACGAGCAGTACTTC.

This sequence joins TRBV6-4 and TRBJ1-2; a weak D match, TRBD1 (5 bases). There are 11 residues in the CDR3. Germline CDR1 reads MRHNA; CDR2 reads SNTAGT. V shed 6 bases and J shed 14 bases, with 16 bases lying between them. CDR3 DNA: TGTGCCAGCAGCGAAACAGGCCTCCCAACCTTC. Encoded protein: CASSETGLPTF.

The CDR3 region is CASSRPIKKRNTEAFF. The CDR3 DNA reads as TGTGCCAGCAGCCGACCTATTAAGAAGAGGAACACTGAAGCTTTCTTT. The chain employs TRBV21-1 and TRBJ1-1. TRBV21-1 is a listed pseudogene. The CDR3 covers 16 residues.

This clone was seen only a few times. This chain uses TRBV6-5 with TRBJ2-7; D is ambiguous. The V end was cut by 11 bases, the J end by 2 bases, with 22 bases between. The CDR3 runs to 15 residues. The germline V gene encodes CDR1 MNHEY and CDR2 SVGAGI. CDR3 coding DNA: TGTGCCTCAGGCAGACCCCGAAGACTCCCCTACGAGCAGTACTTC. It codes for CASGRPRRLPYEQYF.

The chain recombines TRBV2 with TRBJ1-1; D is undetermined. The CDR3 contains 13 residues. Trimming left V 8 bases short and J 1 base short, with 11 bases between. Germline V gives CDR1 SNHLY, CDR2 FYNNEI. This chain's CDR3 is CASANKRNTEAFF. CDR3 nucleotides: TGTGCCAGCGCGAACAAGCGGAACACTGAAGCTTTCTTT.

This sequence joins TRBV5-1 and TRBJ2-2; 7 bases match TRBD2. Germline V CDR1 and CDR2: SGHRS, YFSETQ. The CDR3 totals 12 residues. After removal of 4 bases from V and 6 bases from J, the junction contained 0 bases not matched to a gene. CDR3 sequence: CASSGGAGELFF. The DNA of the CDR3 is TGCGCCAGCAGCGGGGGGGCCGGGGAGCTGTTTTTT.

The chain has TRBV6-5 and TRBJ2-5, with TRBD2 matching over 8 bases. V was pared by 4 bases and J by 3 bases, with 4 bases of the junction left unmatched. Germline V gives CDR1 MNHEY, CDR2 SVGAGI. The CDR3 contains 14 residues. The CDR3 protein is CASSFGLAEETQYF. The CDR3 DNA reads TGTGCCAGCAGTTTTGGACTAGCAGAAGAGACCCAGTACTTC.

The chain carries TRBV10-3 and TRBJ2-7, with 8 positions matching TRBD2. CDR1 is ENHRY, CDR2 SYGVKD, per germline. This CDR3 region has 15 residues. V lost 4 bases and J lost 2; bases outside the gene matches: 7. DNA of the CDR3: TGTGCCATCAGTGGAGGGGGACTAGGCGCCTACGAGCAGTACTTC. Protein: CAISGGGLGAYEQYF.

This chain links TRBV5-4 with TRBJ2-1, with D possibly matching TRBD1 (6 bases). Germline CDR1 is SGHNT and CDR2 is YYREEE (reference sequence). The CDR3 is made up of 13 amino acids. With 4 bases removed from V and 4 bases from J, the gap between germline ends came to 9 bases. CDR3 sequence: CASSPDRYNEQFF. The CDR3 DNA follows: TGTGCCAGCAGCCCCGACAGGTACAATGAGCAGTTCTTC.

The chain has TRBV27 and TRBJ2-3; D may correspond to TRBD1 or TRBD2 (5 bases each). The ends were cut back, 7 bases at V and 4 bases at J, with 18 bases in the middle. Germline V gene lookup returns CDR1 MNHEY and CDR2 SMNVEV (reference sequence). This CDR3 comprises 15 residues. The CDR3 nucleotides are TGTGCCAGCACCTCATCGGGGCGTAGGGCAGATACGCAGTATTTT. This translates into CASTSSGRRADTQYF.

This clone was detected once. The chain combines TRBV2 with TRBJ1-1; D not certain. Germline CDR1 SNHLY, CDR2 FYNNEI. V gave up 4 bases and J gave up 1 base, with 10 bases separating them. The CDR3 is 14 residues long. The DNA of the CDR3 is TGTGCCAGCAGTGTAGCAGGTCAGAACACTGAAGCTTTCTTT. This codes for CASSVAGQNTEAFF.

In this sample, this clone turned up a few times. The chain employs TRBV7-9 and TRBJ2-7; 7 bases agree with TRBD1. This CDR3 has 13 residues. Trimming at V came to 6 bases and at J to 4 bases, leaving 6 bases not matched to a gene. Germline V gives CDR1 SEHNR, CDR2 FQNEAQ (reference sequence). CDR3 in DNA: TGTGCCAGCAGGAAGACAGGGTCTTACGAGCAGTACTTC. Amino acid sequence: CASRKTGSYEQYF.

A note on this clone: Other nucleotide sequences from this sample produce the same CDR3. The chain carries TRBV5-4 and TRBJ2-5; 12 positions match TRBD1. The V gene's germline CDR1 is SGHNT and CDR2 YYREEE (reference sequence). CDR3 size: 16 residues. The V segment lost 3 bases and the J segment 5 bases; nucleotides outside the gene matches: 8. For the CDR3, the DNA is TGTGCCAGCAGCTCCCCGGGACAGGGGGCCGGGGAGACCCAGTACTTC. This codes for CASSSPGQGAGETQYF.

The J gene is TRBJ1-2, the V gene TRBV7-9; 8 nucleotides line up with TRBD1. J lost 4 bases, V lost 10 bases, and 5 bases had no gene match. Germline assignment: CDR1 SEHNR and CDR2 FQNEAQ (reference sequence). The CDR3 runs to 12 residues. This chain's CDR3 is CATGQGGYGYTF. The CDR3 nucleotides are TGTGCCACCGGACAGGGTGGCTATGGCTACACCTTC.

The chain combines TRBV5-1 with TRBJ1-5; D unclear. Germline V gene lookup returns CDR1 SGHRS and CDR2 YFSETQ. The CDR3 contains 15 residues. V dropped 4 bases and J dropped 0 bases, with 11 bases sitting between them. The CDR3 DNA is TGCGCCAGCAGCCCATCGTGGGGTAGCAATCAGCCCCAGCATTTT. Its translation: CASSPSWGSNQPQHF. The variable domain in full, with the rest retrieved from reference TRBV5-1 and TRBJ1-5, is KAGVTQTPRYLIKTRGQQVTLSCSPISGHRSVSWYQQTPGQGLQFLFEYFSETQRNKGNFPGRFSGRQFSNSRSEMNVSTLELGDSALYLCASSPSWGSNQPQHFGDGTRLSIL.

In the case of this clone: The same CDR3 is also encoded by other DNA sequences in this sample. The CDR3: CASSLDRYEQYF. The DNA for the CDR3 is TGTGCCAGCAGCTTAGACCGGTACGAGCAGTACTTC. The chain carries TRBV11-2 and TRBJ2-7; D gene uncertain. Trimming cost V 0 bases and J 4 bases, with 4 bases left between them. The CDR3 sequence is 12 residues long. Germline V gene data show CDR1 as SGHAT and CDR2 as FQNNGV.

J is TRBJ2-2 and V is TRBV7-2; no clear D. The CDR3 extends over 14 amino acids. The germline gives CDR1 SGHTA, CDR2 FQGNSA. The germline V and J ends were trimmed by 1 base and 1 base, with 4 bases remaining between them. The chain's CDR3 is CASSLGGNTGELFF. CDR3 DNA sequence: TGTGCCAGCAGCTTAGGGGGGAACACCGGGGAGCTGTTTTTT.

DNA for the CDR3: TGTGCCAGCAGCTTACTCAGGACTACGAACACCGGGGAGCTGTTTTTT. It is translated as CASSLLRTTNTGELFF. This rearrangement joins TRBV7-2 to TRBJ2-2, with D tentatively TRBD2 (6 bases). The CDR3 loop spans 16 amino acids. Germline assignment: CDR1 SGHTA and CDR2 FQGNSA. V dropped 2 bases and J dropped 0 bases, with 10 bases sitting between them.

CDR3 DNA sequence: TGTGCCAGCAGCTTACGGGACGCGGATTCACCCCTCCACTTT. Translated, it gives CASSLRDADSPLHF. The chain couples TRBV11-2 to TRBJ1-6, with a tentative D call TRBD1 (5 bases). Trimming took off 2 bases at V and 8 bases at J, with 10 bases between the two ends. Germline values: CDR1 SGHAT, CDR2 FQNNGV. The CDR3 is 14 amino acids.

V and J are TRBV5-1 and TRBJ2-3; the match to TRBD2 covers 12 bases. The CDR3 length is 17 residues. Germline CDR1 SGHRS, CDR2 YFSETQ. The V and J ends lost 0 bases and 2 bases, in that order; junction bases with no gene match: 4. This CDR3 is CASSLASGGALTDTQYF. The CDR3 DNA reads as TGCGCCAGCAGCTTGGCTAGCGGGGGGGCCCTCACAGATACGCAGTATTTT. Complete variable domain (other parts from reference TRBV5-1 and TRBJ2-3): KAGVTQTPRYLIKTRGQQVTLSCSPISGHRSVSWYQQTPGQGLQFLFEYFSETQRNKGNFPGRFSGRQFSNSRSEMNVSTLELGDSALYLCASSLASGGALTDTQYFGPGTRLTVL.

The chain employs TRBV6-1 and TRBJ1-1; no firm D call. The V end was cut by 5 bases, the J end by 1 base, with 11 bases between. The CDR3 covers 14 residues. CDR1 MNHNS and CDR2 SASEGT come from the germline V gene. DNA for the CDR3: TGTGCCAGCAGTTTAGGGTGGGGGAACACTGAAGCTTTCTTT. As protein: CASSLGWGNTEAFF.